This T cell receptor beta chain emerged from a study of blood T cell repertoires in COVID-19. Study details: Collection of acute and convalescent COVID-19 samples took place in the United States, Italy and Spain. PBMCs, B-cell-depleted T cells, or T cells were the source of the cDNA or gDNA that made up the material.

Trimming shortened V by 1 base and J by 2 bases, and 15 bases separated the two germline ends. The CDR3 consists of 16 residues. CDR1 is GTSNPN, CDR2 SVGIG, per germline (reference sequence). Original processing methods: Estimates of nucleated cell counts were drawn from the amplification of reference gene primers. Data came from immunoSEQ multiplex PCR; TCRdb stores just in-frame clones and leaves some out. The V and J calls and clone size come from that table; D and trimming were worked out from the DNA. The sample includes about 180,000 clones, almost 80% seen only once; the top ten take about 28%.

The chain couples TRBV30 to TRBJ1-3; possible D gene TRBD1, 5 bases. The sample comprised peripheral blood. The clonotype was recovered from a woman aged 70-85 years with acute or convalescent COVID-19. The CDR3 protein is CAWSAATGTAGNTIYF. In DNA, the CDR3 is TGTGCCTGGAGTGCGGCGACGGGGACTGCTGGAAACACCATATATTTT.